Detailed here is one TCR beta chain. Its antigen is undetermined. This entry is derived from a study of CXCR3-negative and CXCR3-positive naive CD8 T cells. Study findings and constraints: Post-cryopreservation CXCR3 expression was partly diminished, and the bulk of assays employed fresh PBMCs. The authors found comparable surface CD5 between naive subsets and inferred TCR strength from TRB CDR3 properties.

The method, 5' RACE with UMI labels, was used to prepare the TRB cDNA libraries. No DNA is given; TCRdb re-called the 5' RACE reads and lists each CDR3 protein once. This sample's table has about 38,000 distinct CDR3 sequences. This CDR3 has 15 residues. The germline CDR1 and CDR2 sequences are LGHNA and YSLEER. This sequence originates from a human donor in good health. Some clones in this sample may be carry-over from other donors' samples. Sequenced: memory CD8+ T cells from blood. This rearrangement joins TRBV4-3 to TRBJ2-7. CDR3: CASSQETGRLYEQYF.